This TCR beta chain derives from a study of T cell changes during pregnancy in multiple sclerosis. The method was immunoSEQ multiplex PCR; TCRdb's version includes in-frame clones alone and lacks a portion of them. The table lists 130,000 or so clones, about 94% of them singletons. Germline assignment: CDR1 MNHEY and CDR2 SMNVEV (reference sequence). CDR3 length equals 16 residues. V dropped 6 bases and J dropped 0; count of bases not matched to a gene: 7. The specimen comprised peripheral blood, sampled before pregnancy. The V call is TRBV27, the J call TRBJ2-1, with 8 nucleotides matching TRBD1. The receptor's source is a female donor with multiple sclerosis, enrolled in a pregnancy study. The CDR3, as DNA: TGTGCCAGCAGGAAACAGGGGGTAGGCTCCTACAATGAGCAGTTCTTC. Translation: CASRKQGVGSYNEQFF.